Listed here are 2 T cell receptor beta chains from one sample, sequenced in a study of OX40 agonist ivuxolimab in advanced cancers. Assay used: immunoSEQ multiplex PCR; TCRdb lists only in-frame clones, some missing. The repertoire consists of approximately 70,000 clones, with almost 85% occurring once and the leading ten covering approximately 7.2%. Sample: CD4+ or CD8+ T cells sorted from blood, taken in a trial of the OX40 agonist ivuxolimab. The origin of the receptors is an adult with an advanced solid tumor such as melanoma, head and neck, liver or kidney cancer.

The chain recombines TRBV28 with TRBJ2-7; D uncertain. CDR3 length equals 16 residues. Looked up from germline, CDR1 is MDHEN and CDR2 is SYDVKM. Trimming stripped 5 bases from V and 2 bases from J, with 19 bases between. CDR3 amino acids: CASSPFAASLTYEQYF. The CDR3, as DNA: TGTGCCAGCAGTCCCTTTGCAGCATCGCTCACCTACGAGCAGTACTTC.

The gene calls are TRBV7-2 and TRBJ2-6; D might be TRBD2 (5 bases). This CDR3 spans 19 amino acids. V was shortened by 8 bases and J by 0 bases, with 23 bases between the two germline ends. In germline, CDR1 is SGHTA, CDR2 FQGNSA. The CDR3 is CASDSPWQRALSGANVLTF. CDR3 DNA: TGTGCCAGCGATTCCCCATGGCAGAGGGCCCTCTCTGGGGCCAACGTCCTGACTTTC.